This T cell receptor (beta chain) was observed in a study of T cells expressing NK-cell markers (dated by TCRdb to 2020 to 2022). Describing the broader study: Three sorted T-cell subsets (CD3+CD56+NKG2C+, CD3+CD56+NKG2C- and CD3+CD56-NKG2C+) from eight donors had their TCR beta-chain repertoires profiled. The libraries were sequenced on Illumina HiSeq 2000/2500, MiSeq or NextSeq, producing 2 x 150 bp reads. The eight sequenced donors were randomly selected healthy volunteers, three men and five women. Among the eight sequenced donors, seven were HCMV-seropositive and one was HCMV-seronegative. Results the study describes overall, beyond this receptor: Whether the expanded NKG2C-expressing T cell clones were specific for HCMV antigens was left unclear. For about 6 donors, the dominant CD3+CD56+NKG2C+ clonotypes were among the top 10 CD8+ clonotypes and accounted for roughly 1.0-7.5% of CD8+ T cells. Those dominant clonotypes were again the most abundant among CD3+CD56-NKG2C+ cells in a handful of donors, at about 25-65%.

HCMV-specific IgG was detected in serum with a commercial ELISA kit to determine HCMV serostatus. Ficoll density gradient centrifugation was used to isolate peripheral blood mononuclear cells from blood. Including cysteine and phenylalanine, the CDR3 has 14 amino acids. Nucleotide data are not available. CDR1 MNHEY and CDR2 SVGAGI are derived from the germline V gene. Comments on this clonotype: What antigen it recognizes has not been identified.

This sample was sequenced with an Illumina HiSeq 2000. 5'RACE template switching, by which a universal primer site and unique molecular identifiers were added, was used to make TCR beta cDNA libraries. cDNA synthesis was primed from the TCR beta constant segment, followed by two successive PCR amplification steps. As for the original processing: MIGEC was used to demultiplex reads and group the reads by UMI, and MiTCR was used to assemble and quantify clonotypes. To exclude erroneous sequences, any TCR cDNA sequence not supported by at least two reads was discarded. Downstream repertoire analysis used the tcR package, and clonotypes were matched across fractions by CDR3 nucleotide sequence plus V segment. VDJmatch was used to annotate antigen specificity against VDJdb, with one amino acid substitution in CDR3 allowed. Each entry corresponds to one CDR3 protein sequence from reads that TCRdb reprocessed, and DNA is not given. TCRdb's processing, not the authors', yielded these V and J calls. This sample's table contains almost 450,000 distinct CDR3 sequences. The top ten hold 6% to 9.5% of the sample.

The sequence was obtained from a woman between 18 and 75 years old in good health. The sequencing sample was made of blood T cells: a sorted CD56 or NKG2C T cell subset, CD4+ or CD8+ T cells, or bulk PBMC T cells (not recorded which). The chain joins TRBV6-5 to TRBJ1-1. CDR3 region: CASSYSRENTEAFF.